Detailed here is one T cell receptor (beta chain). The data derive from a study of control samples from healthy donors and cancer patients. This CDR3 is built from 15 residues. V lost 0 bases and J 0 bases, leaving 7 bases between the germline ends. Germline loops: CDR1 SGHRS, CDR2 YFSETQ. Clones were sequenced by immunoSEQ multiplex PCR, and TCRdb holds only the in-frame ones, with some missing. The data hold approximately 82,000 clones, with around 87% observed a single time. The rearrangement joins TRBV5-1 to TRBJ2-1; D is perhaps TRBD1 (5 bases). Sequencing was carried out using blood. The sequence was collected from a man aged 50 or older in good health. CDR3 region: CASSLDRSSYNEQFF. The CDR3 coding sequence is TGCGCCAGCAGCTTGGACAGGAGCTCCTACAATGAGCAGTTCTTC.